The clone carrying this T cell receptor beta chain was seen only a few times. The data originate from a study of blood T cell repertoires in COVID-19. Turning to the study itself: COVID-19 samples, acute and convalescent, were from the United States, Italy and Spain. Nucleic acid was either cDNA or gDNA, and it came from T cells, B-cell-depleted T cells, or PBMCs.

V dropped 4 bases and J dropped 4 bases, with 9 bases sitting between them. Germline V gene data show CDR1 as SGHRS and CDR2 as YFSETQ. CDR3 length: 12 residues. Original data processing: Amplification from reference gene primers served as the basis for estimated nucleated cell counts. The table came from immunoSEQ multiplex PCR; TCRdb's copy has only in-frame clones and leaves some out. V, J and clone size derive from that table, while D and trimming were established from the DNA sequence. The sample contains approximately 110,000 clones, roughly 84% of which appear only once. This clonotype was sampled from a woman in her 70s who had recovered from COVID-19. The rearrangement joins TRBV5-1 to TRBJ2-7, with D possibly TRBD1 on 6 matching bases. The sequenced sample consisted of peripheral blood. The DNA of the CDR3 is TGCGCCAGCAGCCAAACAGGGTACGAGCAGTACTTC. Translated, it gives CASSQTGYEQYF.